This TCR beta chain was identified in a study of T cell responses to AZD1222 COVID-19 vaccine. The CDR3 has 18 residues. Trimming left V 4 bases short and J 1 base short, with 17 bases between. The germline gives CDR1 LGHNA, CDR2 YNFKEQ. A note on this clone: The antigen remains unidentified.

Some clones are missing from TCRdb's copy, which holds only in-frame ones; the method was immunoSEQ multiplex PCR. The sample has over 120,000 clones, 93% seen once. Findings and limits, study-wide: Vaccine-associated CD4 TCRs spanned spike, dominant at 160-218 and 743-854. All repertoire sampling was performed exclusively after the peak T cell response. Spike-specific TCR depth and breadth grew after two AZD1222 doses. Targeting of unmutated variant regions was reportedly seen in nearly half of spike-specific TCRs.

This chain links TRBV4-2 with TRBJ2-6, with D possibly matching TRBD2 (5 bases). Material: peripheral blood, obtained on day 0 of AZD1222 vaccination. The sequence came from an adult in good health. Here the CDR3 reads CASSPERNSGSGANVLTF. CDR3 nucleotides: TGTGCCAGCAGCCCGGAGAGGAACTCGGGATCTGGGGCCAACGTCCTGACTTTC.